Sequencing of this T cell receptor beta chain was carried out in a study of patients and donors after allogeneic stem cell transplantation. MiXCR, applied by TCRdb to the RT-PCR reads, yields one record per CDR3 protein. The sample has hundreds of thousands of distinct CDR3 sequences, roughly 17% seen once; the top ten hold around 7.9%. The V gene end was trimmed by 3 bases and the J gene end by 7 bases; junction bases not matched to a gene: 5. Germline V CDR1 and CDR2: LGHDT, YNNKEL (reference sequence). CDR3 length: 15 residues. This clonotype was seen more than once but under ten times. The sample taken for sequencing was blood, either unsorted or a sorted T cell fraction (not recorded which). The chain recombines TRBV3-1 with TRBJ2-1; 11 nucleotides align to TRBD2. This sequence was found in a human donor who was either an allogeneic HSCT recipient or a stem cell or donor lymphocyte infusion donor (not recorded which). It is not recorded whose cells these are; they may come from a transplant donor. CDR3: CASSQVLAGENEQFF. Written as DNA, the CDR3 is TGTGCCAGCAGCCAGGTACTAGCGGGAGAGAATGAGCAGTTCTTC.